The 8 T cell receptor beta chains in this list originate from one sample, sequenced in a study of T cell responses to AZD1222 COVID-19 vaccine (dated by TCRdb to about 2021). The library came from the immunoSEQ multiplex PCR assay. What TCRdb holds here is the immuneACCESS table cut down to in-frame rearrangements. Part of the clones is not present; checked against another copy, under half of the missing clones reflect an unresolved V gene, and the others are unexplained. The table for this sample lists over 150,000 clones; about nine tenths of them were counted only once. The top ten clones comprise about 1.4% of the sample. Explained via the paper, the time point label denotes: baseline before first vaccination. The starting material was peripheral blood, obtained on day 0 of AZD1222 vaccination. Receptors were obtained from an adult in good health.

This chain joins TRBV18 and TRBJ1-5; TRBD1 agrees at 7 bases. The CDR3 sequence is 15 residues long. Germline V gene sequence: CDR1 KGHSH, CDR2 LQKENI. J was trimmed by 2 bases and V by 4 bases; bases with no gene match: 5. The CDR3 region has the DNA TGTGCCAGCTCACAGACGGGACAGCGCAATCAGCCCCAGCATTTT. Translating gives CASSQTGQRNQPQHF.

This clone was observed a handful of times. CDR3 sequence reads: CASSQEGTRGASAFF. The CDR3 DNA is TGCGCCAGCAGCCAAGAAGGGACCCGGGGGGCGTCAGCTTTCTTT. The rearrangement joins TRBV4-3 to TRBJ1-1, with D maybe TRBD1 (6 bases). This CDR3 contains 15 residues. Germline lookup yields CDR1 LGHNA and CDR2 YSLEER. The ends were cut back, 0 bases at V and 10 bases at J, with 18 bases in the middle.

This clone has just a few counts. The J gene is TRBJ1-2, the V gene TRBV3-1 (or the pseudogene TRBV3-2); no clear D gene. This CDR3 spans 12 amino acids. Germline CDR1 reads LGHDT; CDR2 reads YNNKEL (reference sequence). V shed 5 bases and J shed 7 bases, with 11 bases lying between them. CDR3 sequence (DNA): TGTGCCAGCAGCTTGGAGAGGTCTGGCTACACCTTC. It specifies CASSLERSGYTF.

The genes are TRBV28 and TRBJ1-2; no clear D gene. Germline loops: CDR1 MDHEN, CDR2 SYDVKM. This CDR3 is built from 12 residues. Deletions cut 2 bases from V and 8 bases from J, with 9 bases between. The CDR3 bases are TGTGCCAGCAGTTTAACGGGGAAGGGCTACACCTTC. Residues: CASSLTGKGYTF.

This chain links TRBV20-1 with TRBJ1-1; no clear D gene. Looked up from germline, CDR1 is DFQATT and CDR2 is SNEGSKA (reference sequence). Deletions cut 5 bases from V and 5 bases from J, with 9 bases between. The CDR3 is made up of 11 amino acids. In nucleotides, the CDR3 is TGCAGTGCTCCTGGGCGGACTGAAGCTTTCTTT. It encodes CSAPGRTEAFF.

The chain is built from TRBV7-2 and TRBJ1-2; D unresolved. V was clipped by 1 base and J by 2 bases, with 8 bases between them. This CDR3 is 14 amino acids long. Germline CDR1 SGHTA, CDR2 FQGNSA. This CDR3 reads CASSLGGRNYGYTF. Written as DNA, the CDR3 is TGTGCCAGCAGCTTAGGTGGTCGGAACTATGGCTACACCTTC.

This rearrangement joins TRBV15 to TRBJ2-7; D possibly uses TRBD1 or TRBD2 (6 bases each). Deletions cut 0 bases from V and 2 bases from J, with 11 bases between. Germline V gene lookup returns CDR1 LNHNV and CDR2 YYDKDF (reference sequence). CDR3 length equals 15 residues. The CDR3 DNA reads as TGTGCCACCAGCAGAGATCGGGGGCGCACCTACGAGCAGTACTTC. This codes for CATSRDRGRTYEQYF.

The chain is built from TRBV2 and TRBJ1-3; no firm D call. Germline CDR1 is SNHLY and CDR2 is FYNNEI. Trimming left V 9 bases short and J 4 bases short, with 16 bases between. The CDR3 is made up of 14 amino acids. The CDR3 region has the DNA TGTGCCAGTCGACGAAACGCAGCCGGAAACACCATATATTTT. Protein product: CASRRNAAGNTIYF.